This T cell receptor beta chain comes out of a study of regulatory T cells in long-lasting Graves disease. Findings and limits, study-wide: Persistent Graves' patients showed less TCR diversity than newly diagnosed ones.

This CDR3 contains 15 residues. CDR1 is LGHNT and CDR2 is FRNRAP in the germline V gene. Through Arm-PCR of CDR3 regions and iRepertoire HTBI primers, TCR beta libraries were built. TCRdb passed the multiplex PCR reads through MiXCR, listing each CDR3 protein once. This sample has roughly 510,000 distinct CDR3 sequences, with around 16% found just once. On this clonotype: The antigen is undetermined. A much larger clonotype is one base distant, so this may be a read error.

Time point here: newly diagnosed GD, antithyroid drugs for less than 3 months. From RNA extracted from PBMCs, the TCR library was made. A further study also used this sample, focusing on T cells in Graves' hyperthyroidism and ophthalmopathy. That work states: Newly diagnosed hyperthyroidism, duration under 2 months, in patients aged 18 to 65. Most thyroid-expanded clonotypes above 0.001 were also found in blood.

The chain is built from TRBV12-5 and TRBJ2-1, with D possibly matching TRBD1 (5 bases). This TCR derives from a man aged 18 to 29 with Graves disease. The sample here was peripheral blood mononuclear cells (PBMCs), taken at new diagnosis, from a patient treated with antithyroid drugs. Here the CDR3 reads CASVAGPSSCNEQFF. As DNA, the CDR3 is TGTGCTAGTGTGGCAGGGCCCAGCTCCTGCAATGAGCAGTTCTTC.